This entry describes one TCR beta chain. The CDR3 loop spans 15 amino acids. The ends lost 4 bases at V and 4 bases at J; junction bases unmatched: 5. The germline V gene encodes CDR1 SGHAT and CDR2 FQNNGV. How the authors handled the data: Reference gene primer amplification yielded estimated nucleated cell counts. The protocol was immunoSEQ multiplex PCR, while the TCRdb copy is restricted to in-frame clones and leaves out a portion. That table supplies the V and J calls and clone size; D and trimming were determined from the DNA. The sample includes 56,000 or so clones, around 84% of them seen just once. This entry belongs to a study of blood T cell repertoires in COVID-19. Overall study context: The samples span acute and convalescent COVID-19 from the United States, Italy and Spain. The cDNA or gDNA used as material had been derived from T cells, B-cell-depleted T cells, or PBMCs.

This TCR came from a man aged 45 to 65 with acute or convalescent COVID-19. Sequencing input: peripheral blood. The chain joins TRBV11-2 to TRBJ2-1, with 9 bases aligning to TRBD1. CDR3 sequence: CASSSTGGLYNEQFF. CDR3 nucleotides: TGTGCCAGCAGCTCAACAGGGGGCTTGTACAATGAGCAGTTCTTC.